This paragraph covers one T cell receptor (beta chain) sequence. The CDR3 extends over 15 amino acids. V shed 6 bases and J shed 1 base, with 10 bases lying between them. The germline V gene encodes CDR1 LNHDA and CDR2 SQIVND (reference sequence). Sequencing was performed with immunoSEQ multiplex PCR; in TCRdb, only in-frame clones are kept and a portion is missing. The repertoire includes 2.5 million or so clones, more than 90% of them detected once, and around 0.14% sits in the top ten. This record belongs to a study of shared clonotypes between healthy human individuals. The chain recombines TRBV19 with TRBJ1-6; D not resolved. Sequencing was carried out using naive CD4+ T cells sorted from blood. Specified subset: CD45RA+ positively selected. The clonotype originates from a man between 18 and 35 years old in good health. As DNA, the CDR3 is TGTGCCAGTAGAACAGATCGGTCCTATAATTCACCCCTCCACTTT. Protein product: CASRTDRSYNSPLHF.